This T cell receptor (beta chain) appears in the sequencing data of a study of OX40 agonist ivuxolimab in advanced cancers. Study background: Under the entry rules, prior anti-PD-1, anti-PD-L1 or anti-CTLA-4 therapy was allowed, and approximately 36% had some. Three patients, one with hepatocellular carcinoma and two with cutaneous melanoma, responded partially. Study-level findings and limits: With doses of 0.1 to 3.0 mg/kg, CD4+ and CD8+ blood T cells had undergone clonal expansion by week 6. In general, CD8+ T cells held more expanded clones than CD4+ did, on average.

Regarding this clone: Its antigen is unknown.

This CDR3 is built from 12 residues. V was shortened by 5 bases and J by 6 bases, with 10 bases between the two germline ends. In germline, CDR1 is MNHEY, CDR2 SVGAGI. Assay: immunoSEQ multiplex PCR; the TCRdb copy retains only in-frame clones and omits some. Of roughly 56,000 clones in the sample, roughly 82% were seen once. The chain links TRBV6-5 to TRBJ1-2; a weak D match, TRBD1 (6 bases). This sequence originates from an adult with an advanced solid tumor such as melanoma, head and neck, liver or kidney cancer. This specimen consisted of CD4+ or CD8+ T cells sorted from blood, obtained in a trial of the OX40 agonist ivuxolimab. In DNA, the CDR3 is TGTGCCAGCAGTCCACAGGGTCATGGCTACACCTTC. Protein: CASSPQGHGYTF.